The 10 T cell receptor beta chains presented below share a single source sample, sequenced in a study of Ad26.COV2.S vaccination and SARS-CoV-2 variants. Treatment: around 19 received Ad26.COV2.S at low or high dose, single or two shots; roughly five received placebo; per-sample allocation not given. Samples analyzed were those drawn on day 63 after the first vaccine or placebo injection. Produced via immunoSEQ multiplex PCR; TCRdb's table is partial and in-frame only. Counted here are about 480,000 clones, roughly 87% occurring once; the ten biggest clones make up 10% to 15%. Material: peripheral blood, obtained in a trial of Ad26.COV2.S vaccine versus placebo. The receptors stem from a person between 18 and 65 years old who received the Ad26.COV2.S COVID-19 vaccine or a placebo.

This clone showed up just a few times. In nucleotides, the CDR3 is TGTGCCAGCTCCCGGACAAAGGGAGGGGGGCCCGCAGATACGCAGTATTTT. It codes for CASSRTKGGGPADTQYF. The chain uses TRBV18 and TRBJ2-3; perhaps TRBD2 as D (7 bases). Per germline, CDR1 KGHSH and CDR2 LQKENI. V was shortened by 6 bases and J by 4 bases, with 23 bases between the two germline ends. This CDR3 spans 17 amino acids.

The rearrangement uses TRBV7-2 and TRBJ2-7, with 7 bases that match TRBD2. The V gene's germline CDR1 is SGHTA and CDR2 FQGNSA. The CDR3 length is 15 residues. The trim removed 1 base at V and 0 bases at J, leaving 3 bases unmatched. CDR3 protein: CASSLEAGDSYEQYF. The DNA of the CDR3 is TGTGCCAGCAGCTTAGAGGCGGGGGACTCCTACGAGCAGTACTTC.

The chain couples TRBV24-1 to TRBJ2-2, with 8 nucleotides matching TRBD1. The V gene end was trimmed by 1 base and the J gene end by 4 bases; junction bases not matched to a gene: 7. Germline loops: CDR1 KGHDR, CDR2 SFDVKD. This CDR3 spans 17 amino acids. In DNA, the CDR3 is TGTGCCACCAGTGATTTTGTCGGGACAGGTACCACCGGGGAGCTGTTTTTT. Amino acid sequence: CATSDFVGTGTTGELFF.

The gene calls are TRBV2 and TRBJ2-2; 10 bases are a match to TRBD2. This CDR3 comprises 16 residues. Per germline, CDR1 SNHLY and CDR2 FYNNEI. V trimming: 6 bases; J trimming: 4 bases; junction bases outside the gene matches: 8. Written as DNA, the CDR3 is TGTGCCAGCAGGGATGGGACTAGCGTGGCCACCGGGGAGCTGTTTTTT. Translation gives CASRDGTSVATGELFF.

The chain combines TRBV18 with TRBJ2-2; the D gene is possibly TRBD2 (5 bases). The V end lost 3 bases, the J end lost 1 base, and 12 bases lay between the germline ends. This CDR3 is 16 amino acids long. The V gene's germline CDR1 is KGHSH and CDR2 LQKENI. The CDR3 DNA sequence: TGTGCCAGCTCACCTAGAGCGGTAGGGAACACCGGGGAGCTGTTTTTT. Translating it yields CASSPRAVGNTGELFF.

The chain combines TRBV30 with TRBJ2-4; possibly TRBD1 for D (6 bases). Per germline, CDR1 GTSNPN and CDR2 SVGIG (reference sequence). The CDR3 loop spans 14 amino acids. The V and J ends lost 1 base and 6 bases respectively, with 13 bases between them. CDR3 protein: CAWSAGVKGNIQYF. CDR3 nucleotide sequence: TGTGCCTGGAGTGCAGGGGTTAAGGGAAACATTCAGTACTTC.

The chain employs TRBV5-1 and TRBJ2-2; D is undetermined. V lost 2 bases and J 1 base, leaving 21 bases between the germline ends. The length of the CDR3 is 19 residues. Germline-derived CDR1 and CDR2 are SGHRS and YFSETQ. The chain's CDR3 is CASSLHTTDWNQNTGELFF. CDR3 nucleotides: TGCGCCAGCAGCTTACATACCACCGACTGGAACCAGAACACCGGGGAGCTGTTTTTT.

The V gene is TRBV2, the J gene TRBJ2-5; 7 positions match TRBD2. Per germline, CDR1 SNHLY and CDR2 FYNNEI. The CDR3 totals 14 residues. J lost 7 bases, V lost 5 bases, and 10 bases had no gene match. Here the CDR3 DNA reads TGTGCCAGCAGTCCAAACAAGCGGGAAGGGACCCAGTACTTC. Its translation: CASSPNKREGTQYF. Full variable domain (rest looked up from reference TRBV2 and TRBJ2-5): EPEVTQTPSHQVTQMGQEVILRCVPISNHLYFYWYRQILGQKVEFLVSFYNNEISEKSEIFDDQFSVERPDGSNFTLKIRSTKLEDSAMYFCASSPNKREGTQYFGPGTRLLVL.

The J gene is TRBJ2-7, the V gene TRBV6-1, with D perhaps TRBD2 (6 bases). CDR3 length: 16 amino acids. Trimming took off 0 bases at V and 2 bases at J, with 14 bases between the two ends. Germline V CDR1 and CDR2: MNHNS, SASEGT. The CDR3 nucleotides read TGTGCCAGCAGTGAAGCGACGGGGGTGGGGACCTACGAGCAGTACTTC. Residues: CASSEATGVGTYEQYF.

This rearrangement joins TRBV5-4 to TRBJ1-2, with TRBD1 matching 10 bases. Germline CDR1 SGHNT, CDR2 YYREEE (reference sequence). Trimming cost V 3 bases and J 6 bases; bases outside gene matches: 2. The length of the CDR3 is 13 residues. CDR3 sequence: CASSSGTGDGYTF. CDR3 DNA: TGTGCCAGCAGCTCGGGGACAGGGGATGGCTACACCTTC.